Below, 26 T cell receptor beta chains from the same sample are listed, as sequenced in a study of cytomegalovirus exposure and HLA in healthy donors. Amplification used 60 Vbeta primers and 13 Jbeta primers. Assay: immunoSEQ multiplex PCR; the TCRdb copy retains only in-frame clones and omits some. The sample includes more than 85,000 clones, approximately 80% of them seen just once. Sequencing was done on a sample of PBMCs. The receptors come from a male donor in good health and CMV-seropositive.

This clone was seen more than once but under ten times. The chain links TRBV18 to TRBJ1-1; 11 nucleotides match TRBD1. V was pared by 5 bases and J by 8 bases, with 7 bases of the junction left unmatched. CDR1 is KGHSH and CDR2 is LQKENI in the germline V gene. The CDR3 extends over 14 amino acids. The CDR3 sequence is CASSVEGQGVEAFF. The CDR3, as DNA: TGTGCCAGCTCAGTTGAGGGACAGGGGGTCGAAGCTTTCTTT.

This chain links TRBV2 with TRBJ1-5, with TRBD1 identical over 8 bases. Germline CDR1 reads SNHLY; CDR2 reads FYNNEI. The CDR3 contains 13 residues. The V segment lost 5 bases and the J segment 6 bases; nucleotides outside the gene matches: 3. In DNA form, the CDR3 reads TGTGCCAGCAGTTGGACAGGGAGTCAGCCCCAGCATTTT. It yields the protein CASSWTGSQPQHF.

The chain has TRBV5-1 and TRBJ2-7; D is possibly TRBD2 (6 bases). The CDR3 contains 17 residues. Trimming stripped 4 bases from V and 2 bases from J, with 22 bases between. Germline values: CDR1 SGHRS, CDR2 YFSETQ. The DNA for the CDR3 is TGCGCCAGCAGCCCTAGGGACTCCTACCCTGTACCCTACGAGCAGTACTTC. This translates into CASSPRDSYPVPYEQYF.

The J gene is TRBJ2-5, the V gene TRBV5-6, with 9 bases lining up with TRBD2. V dropped 4 bases and J dropped 6; count of bases not matched to a gene: 4. The CDR3 loop spans 13 amino acids. Germline V gives CDR1 SGHDT, CDR2 YYEEEE. CDR3 nucleotide sequence: TGTGCCAGCAGCCCTAGCGGGGCGAAGACCCAGTACTTC. Its protein product is CASSPSGAKTQYF.

This sequence joins TRBV6-5 and TRBJ1-4; 11 positions agree with TRBD1. Germline CDR1 and CDR2: MNHEY and SVGAGI. Losses at the gene ends were 6 bases for V and 7 bases for J; bases not matched to a gene: 7. The CDR3 length is 15 residues. The CDR3 DNA sequence: TGTGCCAGCAGCGATCCGGGACAGGGGGTTGAAAAACTGTTTTTT. It encodes CASSDPGQGVEKLFF.

This chain links TRBV18 with TRBJ2-2; a weak D match, TRBD2 (5 bases). Germline V gene sequence: CDR1 KGHSH, CDR2 LQKENI. V was shortened by 4 bases and J by 5 bases, with 14 bases between the two germline ends. This CDR3 region has 15 residues. CDR3 coding DNA: TGTGCCAGCTCACGAACTCCTGCGGGTACCGGGGAGCTGTTTTTT. Translating it yields CASSRTPAGTGELFF. Full variable domain (outside the CDR3, taken from reference TRBV18 and TRBJ2-2): NAGVMQNPRHLVRRRGQEARLRCSPMKGHSHVYWYRQLPEEGLKFMVYLQKENIIDESGMPKERFSAEFPKEGPSILRIQQVVRGDSAAYFCASSRTPAGTGELFFGEGSRLTVL.

The chain links TRBV19 to TRBJ2-2; perhaps TRBD1 as D (5 bases). CDR1 is LNHDA and CDR2 is SQIVND in the germline V gene (reference sequence). V gave up 8 bases and J gave up 5 bases, with 15 bases separating them. The CDR3 is 14 amino acids. CDR3 loop: CASARGRETGELFF. CDR3 in DNA: TGTGCCAGTGCTAGGGGTAGAGAGACCGGGGAGCTGTTTTTT. Full variable domain (missing parts from reference TRBV19 and TRBJ2-2): DGGITQSPKYLFRKEGQNVTLSCEQNLNHDAMYWYRQDPGQGLRLIYYSQIVNDFQKGDIAEGYSVSREKKESFPLTVTSAQKNPTAFYLCASARGRETGELFFGEGSRLTVL.

The rearrangement uses TRBV6-5 and TRBJ1-2; D ambiguous. Trimming pared 4 bases from V and 0 bases from J, leaving 9 bases between. Germline CDR1 reads MNHEY; CDR2 reads SVGAGI. This CDR3 has 14 residues. CDR3 in DNA: TGTGCCAGCAGTTCCCGGGAAACTAACTATGGCTACACCTTC. Translation: CASSSRETNYGYTF.

V and J are TRBV11-3 and TRBJ2-3; D is possibly TRBD2 (5 bases). Germline CDR1 is SGHNT and CDR2 is YENEEA. The V end was cut by 3 bases, the J end by 2 bases, with 12 bases between. The CDR3 loop spans 15 amino acids. The CDR3 coding sequence is TGTGCCAGCAGCTTTGGGAGTACCCCCACAGATACGCAGTATTTT. It is translated as CASSFGSTPTDTQYF.

The chain carries TRBV14 and TRBJ1-4; D is perhaps TRBD1 (5 bases). Germline lookup yields CDR1 SGHDN and CDR2 FVKESK. The CDR3 spans 14 residues. Deletions cut 1 base from V and 7 bases from J, with 10 bases between. Written as DNA, the CDR3 is TGTGCCAGCAGCCAAGCAGGGTGGGGTGAAAAACTGTTTTTT. This codes for CASSQAGWGEKLFF.

This clone was seen only a few times. V gene TRBV30 combines with J gene TRBJ2-7; the D gene is possibly TRBD2 (7 bases). The V and J ends lost 1 base and 1 base respectively, with 11 bases between them. The length of the CDR3 is 14 residues. The germline V gene has CDR1 GTSNPN and CDR2 SVGIG (reference sequence). The CDR3 loop reads CAWSGGGASYEQYF. The CDR3, as DNA: TGTGCCTGGAGTGGAGGGGGGGCTTCCTACGAGCAGTACTTC.

J is TRBJ2-7 and V is TRBV4-2; D not resolved. CDR1 and CDR2 from the germline V gene are LGHNA and YNFKEQ. Trimming removed 4 bases from V and 1 base from J, with 11 bases in between. The CDR3 is made up of 14 amino acids. The DNA for the CDR3 is TGTGCCAGCAGCCGGTCTCGGGTTTCCTACGAGCAGTACTTC. Its translation: CASSRSRVSYEQYF.

The rearrangement joins TRBV6-5 to TRBJ1-2; TRBD1 aligns across 8 bases. The CDR3 consists of 12 residues. The V and J ends lost 10 bases and 6 bases, in that order; junction bases with no gene match: 7. Germline lookup yields CDR1 MNHEY and CDR2 SVGAGI. CDR3 loop: CATKQGANGYTF. CDR3 DNA: TGTGCCACCAAGCAGGGGGCAAATGGCTACACCTTC.

As regards this clone: This specimen includes other DNA sequences encoding the same CDR3. The J gene is TRBJ1-2, the V gene TRBV5-1; TRBD1 is a possible D gene (6 bases). The ends were cut back, 0 bases at V and 4 bases at J, with 7 bases in the middle. The CDR3 length is 13 residues. Per the germline V gene, CDR1 is SGHRS and CDR2 is YFSETQ. The CDR3 spells CASSLEQGYGYTF. CDR3 coding DNA: TGCGCCAGCAGCTTGGAACAGGGCTATGGCTACACCTTC.

J is TRBJ2-7 and V is TRBV10-3; no clear D. Germline CDR1 reads ENHRY; CDR2 reads SYGVKD. CDR3 length: 13 amino acids. V lost 2 bases, J lost 1 base, and 6 bases lay in between. In DNA, the CDR3 is TGTGCCATCAGTGAGCAGGATTCCTACGAGCAGTACTTC. Residues: CAISEQDSYEQYF.

The J gene is TRBJ1-5, the V gene TRBV29-1, with D tentatively TRBD1 (6 bases). The germline V gene encodes CDR1 SQVTM and CDR2 ANQGSEA. CDR3 length equals 12 residues. V was shortened by 6 bases and J by 6 bases, with 12 bases between the two germline ends. The CDR3 coding sequence is TGCAGCGTGGGGCTAGGGGGTCAGCCCCAGCATTTT. Its protein product is CSVGLGGQPQHF.

The V and J genes are TRBV2 and TRBJ1-1, with 8 bases aligning to TRBD1. The germline V gene has CDR1 SNHLY and CDR2 FYNNEI. The CDR3 is 15 residues long. J was trimmed by 1 base and V by 4 bases; bases with no gene match: 5. CDR3: CASSARDRPNTEAFF. The CDR3 nucleotides read TGTGCCAGCAGTGCCCGGGACAGGCCGAACACTGAAGCTTTCTTT.

The J gene is TRBJ2-7, the V gene TRBV6-5; no clear D gene. The CDR3 sequence is 13 residues long. V shed 6 bases and J shed 6 bases, with 15 bases lying between them. CDR1 is MNHEY and CDR2 is SVGAGI in the germline V gene. The CDR3 sequence: CASRLSPFTEQYF. The CDR3 DNA sequence: TGTGCCAGCAGGCTATCCCCCTTTACCGAGCAGTACTTC.

The chain uses TRBV27 and TRBJ1-2; possible D gene TRBD1, 6 bases. There are 14 residues in the CDR3. Germline V CDR1 and CDR2: MNHEY, SMNVEV (reference sequence). V lost 2 bases, J lost 4 bases, and 11 bases lay in between. Here the CDR3 DNA reads TGTGCCAGCAGTTTAGGGGGCCTAGGCTATGGCTACACCTTC. Amino acid sequence: CASSLGGLGYGYTF.

The chain employs TRBV7-3 and TRBJ2-1, with a possible D match to TRBD1 (5 bases). The CDR3 is 12 residues long. Germline-derived CDR1 and CDR2 are SGHTA and FQGTGA. The germline V and J ends were trimmed by 5 bases and 9 bases, with 11 bases remaining between them. CDR3 sequence: CASSPGQGEQFF. The DNA for the CDR3 is TGTGCCAGCAGCCCCGGACAAGGTGAGCAGTTCTTC.

The V and J genes are TRBV11-2 and TRBJ1-1; TRBD1 agrees at 10 bases. Germline V gives CDR1 SGHAT, CDR2 FQNNGV. CDR3 length: 15 residues. With V trimmed by 7 bases and J by 3 bases, 8 bases remained unmatched. The chain's CDR3 is CASNAPGTGDTEAFF. CDR3 sequence (DNA): TGTGCCAGCAACGCTCCCGGGACAGGGGACACTGAAGCTTTCTTT.

This chain links TRBV6-5 with TRBJ2-5, with 11 nucleotides matching TRBD1. Germline CDR1 reads MNHEY; CDR2 reads SVGAGI. J was trimmed by 4 bases and V by 5 bases; bases with no gene match: 6. This CDR3 comprises 15 residues. The CDR3 region has the DNA TGTGCCAGCAGTGGGGGACAGGGGGTCCCAGAGACCCAGTACTTC. Translated, it gives CASSGGQGVPETQYF.

V gene TRBV6-1 combines with J gene TRBJ1-1; no firm D call. The length of the CDR3 is 14 residues. Between the trimmed V and J ends, which lost 7 bases and 1 base, there was a span of 13 bases. Per the germline V gene, CDR1 is MNHNS and CDR2 is SASEGT. In DNA, the CDR3 is TGTGCCAGCATCGAAGGATCAGGGAACACTGAAGCTTTCTTT. Amino acids: CASIEGSGNTEAFF.

This clone was picked up a small number of times. The V and J genes are TRBV2 and TRBJ2-2; D possibly corresponds to TRBD1 (5 bases). Germline V CDR1 and CDR2: SNHLY, FYNNEI. Trimming removed 10 bases at V and 0 bases at J, with 12 bases between. CDR3 length equals 14 residues. This CDR3 reads CATKTDANTGELFF. The DNA for the CDR3 is TGTGCCACTAAGACAGATGCGAACACCGGGGAGCTGTTTTTT.

The chain is built from TRBV10-3 and TRBJ2-7; D perhaps matches TRBD1 (6 bases). Trimming pared 0 bases from V and 5 bases from J, leaving 17 bases between. Germline lookup yields CDR1 ENHRY and CDR2 SYGVKD. The CDR3 runs 16 residues. The CDR3, as DNA: TGTGCCATCAGTGAGTCCTCCATAAACGACAGGAACGAGCAGTACTTC. It encodes CAISESSINDRNEQYF.

The genes are TRBV30 and TRBJ1-1; possible D gene TRBD1, 6 bases. Germline V lookup: CDR1 GTSNPN, CDR2 SVGIG (reference sequence). The germline V and J ends were trimmed by 6 bases and 3 bases, with 11 bases remaining between them. The CDR3 totals 12 residues. CDR3 bases: TGTGCCTGTTATCAGGGGCACACTGAAGCTTTCTTT. Translation: CACYQGHTEAFF.